This is a list of T cell receptor beta chains from one sample in a study of T cell changes during pregnancy in multiple sclerosis. Libraries were prepared by immunoSEQ multiplex PCR; TCRdb keeps only in-frame clonotypes and omits some of them. This sample has 70,000 to 85,000 clones, with around 92% found just once. The sequenced sample was peripheral blood, obtained before pregnancy. These receptor sequences come from a female donor with multiple sclerosis, enrolled in a pregnancy study. Both conserved end residues are part of each CDR3. A D gene is named only where the DNA matches it firmly. Size values are once, few and many counts, or a class for expanded clones, and some rows have none.

cdr3_aa	cdr3_nt	clone_size	cdr3_length	v_call	j_call	d_call
CASSQDPVNEQFF	TGCGCCAGCAGCCAAGATCCGGTTAATGAGCAGTTCTTC	-	13	TRBV4-1	TRBJ2-1	-
CASSLGTAPGASYEQYF	TGTGCCAGCAGCTTAGGGACCGCCCCAGGGGCATCCTACGAGCAGTACTTC	once	17	TRBV7-6	TRBJ2-7	-
CASTPRDTYSNQPQHF	TGTGCCAGTACTCCCCGGGACACCTATAGCAATCAGCCCCAGCATTTT	-	16	TRBV19	TRBJ1-5	-
CASSTQQANTEAFF	TGTGCCAGTTCGACCCAACAGGCGAACACTGAAGCTTTCTTT	-	14	TRBV19	TRBJ1-1	-
CASGLGGMAYEQYF	TGTGCCAGCGGGTTGGGGGGGATGGCCTACGAGCAGTACTTC	-	14	TRBV27	TRBJ2-7	TRBD2
CASSPTYHSPRGGYGYTF	TGTGCCAGCAGCCCGACATACCATTCCCCTCGGGGTGGCTATGGCTACACCTTC	-	18	TRBV11-1	TRBJ1-2	-
CASSSVDRSYEQYF	TGCGCCAGCAGCTCCGTGGACAGATCCTACGAGCAGTACTTC	-	14	TRBV5-1	TRBJ2-7	-
CASSLTGQGEQYF	TGTGCCAGCAGCCTTACGGGACAGGGCGAGCAGTACTTC	-	13	TRBV7-9	TRBJ2-7	TRBD1
CASSVTGSRNSPLHF	TGTGCCAGCAGCGTCACAGGGTCTCGTAATTCACCCCTCCACTTT	few	15	TRBV9	TRBJ1-6	-
CASSSDSEKLFF	TGTGCCAGCAGTAGTGACAGTGAAAAACTGTTTTTT	-	12	TRBV6-5	TRBJ1-4	-
CASSFGGGGNTEAFF	TGTGCCAGCAGTTTTGGTGGGGGCGGGAACACTGAAGCTTTCTTT	-	15	TRBV27	TRBJ1-1	-
CASSYGGRSADTQYF	TGTGCCAGCAGTTACGGGGGCAGGAGTGCAGATACGCAGTATTTT	-	15	TRBV6-5	TRBJ2-3	-
CASSQGRGRGETQYF	TGTGCCAGCAGCCAAGGGCGGGGGCGGGGAGAGACCCAGTACTTC	-	15	TRBV5-4	TRBJ2-5	-
CASSYGTGFNTEAFF	TGTGCCAGCAGTTATGGGACAGGCTTCAACACTGAAGCTTTCTTT	-	15	TRBV25-1	TRBJ1-1	TRBD1
CASTQGGSGNTIYF	TGTGCCAGCACCCAAGGGGGCTCTGGAAACACCATATATTTT	-	14	TRBV5-4	TRBJ1-3	-
CASSLVASGWSYEQYF	TGTGCCAGCAGCTTGGTGGCGTCAGGGTGGTCCTACGAGCAGTACTTC	once	16	TRBV5-4	TRBJ2-7	-
CASSSGLPALFGYTF	TGCGCCAGCAGCTCAGGACTCCCGGCCCTATTCGGCTACACCTTC	-	15	TRBV5-1	TRBJ1-2	-
CASSPDSYTEAFF	TGCGCCAGCAGCCCGGACAGCTACACTGAAGCTTTCTTT	-	13	TRBV4-1	TRBJ1-1	-
CASSQLGLSRRGRDGYTF	TGCGCCAGCAGCCAACTTGGACTATCCCGCAGGGGGCGTGATGGCTACACCTTC	-	18	TRBV4-1	TRBJ1-2	TRBD1
CASQGTPGEQYF	TGCGCCAGTCAGGGAACTCCCGGAGAGCAGTACTTC	-	12	TRBV5-1	TRBJ2-7	-
CASSFPGGGWDEQYF	TGTGCCAGCAGCTTCCCAGGGGGCGGATGGGACGAGCAGTACTTC	-	15	TRBV7-9	TRBJ2-7	TRBD1
CASSRTGGSRYEQYF	TGTGCCAGCAGTCGTACGGGGGGATCTAGATACGAGCAGTACTTC	-	15	TRBV27	TRBJ2-7	TRBD2
CASSADRVGNQPQHF	TGTGCCAGCAGCGCGGACAGGGTCGGAAATCAGCCCCAGCATTTT	-	15	TRBV2	TRBJ1-5	TRBD1
CSGSGGYNEQFF	TGCAGCGGAAGCGGGGGATACAATGAGCAGTTCTTC	-	12	TRBV29-1	TRBJ2-1	TRBD2
CASRGQGPTGELFF	TGTGCCAGCAGAGGACAGGGGCCGACCGGGGAGCTGTTTTTT	-	14	TRBV2	TRBJ2-2	TRBD1
CASRTLTGTSYEQYF	TGTGCCAGCAGGACTCTGACAGGGACTTCCTACGAGCAGTACTTC	-	15	TRBV27	TRBJ2-7	-
CASRPRDGYYEQYF	TGTGCCAGTAGACCGCGGGACGGCTACTACGAGCAGTACTTC	-	14	TRBV19	TRBJ2-7	-
CASAKGREDTGELFF	TGTGCCAGCGCTAAGGGAAGGGAGGACACCGGGGAGCTGTTTTTT	-	15	TRBV5-4	TRBJ2-2	-
CASSLDYPTGAQTDTQYF	TGTGCCAGCAGCTTAGACTATCCGACAGGGGCCCAGACAGATACGCAGTATTTT	-	18	TRBV7-6	TRBJ2-3	TRBD1
CASSSHGRTGPGGYTF	TGTGCCAGCAGCTCCCACGGCCGGACTGGCCCGGGAGGCTACACCTTC	-	16	TRBV9	TRBJ1-2	-
CASSIPGQGYVPYGYTF	TGTGCCAGTAGTATTCCAGGACAGGGGTATGTCCCCTATGGCTACACCTTC	-	17	TRBV19	TRBJ1-2	TRBD1
CASSPRTSGQETQYF	TGCGCCAGCAGCCCTCGGACTAGCGGCCAAGAGACCCAGTACTTC	-	15	TRBV5-1	TRBJ2-5	TRBD2
CASSGGPGGSSTDTQYF	TGTGCCAGCAGTGGGGGGCCGGGGGGCTCAAGCACAGATACGCAGTATTTT	-	17	TRBV6-1	TRBJ2-3	-
CASSLLTGIRNTIYF	TGTGCCAGCAGCTTACTGACAGGGATAAGGAACACCATATATTTT	once	15	TRBV7-9	TRBJ1-3	TRBD1
CASSYSRPGDTEAFF	TGTGCCAGCAGTTACTCGAGGCCGGGGGACACTGAAGCTTTCTTT	once	15	TRBV6-5	TRBJ1-1	-
CASNEANTEAFF	TGTGCCAGCAATGAGGCCAACACTGAAGCTTTCTTT	-	12	TRBV5-5	TRBJ1-1	-
CASSTAGLLGARYGYTF	TGTGCCAGCAGTACGGCCGGGCTATTGGGAGCTCGGTATGGCTACACCTTC	-	17	TRBV14	TRBJ1-2	-
CSVVSGQALMNTEAFF	TGCAGCGTTGTGTCGGGACAGGCCCTCATGAACACTGAAGCTTTCTTT	-	16	TRBV29-1	TRBJ1-1	TRBD1
CASRATGGYGYTF	TGTGCCAGCAGAGCGACAGGGGGCTATGGCTACACCTTC	few	13	TRBV6-1	TRBJ1-2	TRBD1
CASSGDLETQYF	TGTGCCAGCTCCGGGGACTTAGAGACCCAGTACTTC	-	12	TRBV7-9	TRBJ2-5	-
CASRVTGGAVNEQFF	TGTGCCAGCAGAGTTACAGGGGGCGCGGTAAATGAGCAGTTCTTC	-	15	TRBV2	TRBJ2-1	TRBD1
CASSPGTSGGAPGELFF	TGTGCCAGCAGCCCTGGGACTAGCGGGGGAGCGCCCGGGGAGCTGTTTTTT	-	17	TRBV7-2	TRBJ2-2	TRBD2
CASAGLVEQFF	TGTGCCAGCGCCGGTTTGGTTGAGCAGTTCTTC	-	11	TRBV27	TRBJ2-1	-
CASSSRSSGGGYNEQFF	TGTGCCAGCAGCTCGAGATCTAGCGGGGGGGGATACAATGAGCAGTTCTTC	-	17	TRBV11-3	TRBJ2-1	TRBD2
CASSYSNQGKAFF	TGTGCCAGCAGTTACTCGAACCAGGGCAAAGCTTTCTTT	-	13	TRBV6-5	TRBJ1-1	-
CASGLEAGGQETQYF	TGTGCTAGTGGTTTGGAAGCGGGGGGCCAAGAGACCCAGTACTTC	-	15	TRBV12-5	TRBJ2-5	TRBD2
CASSEVGKRYQPQHF	TGCGCCAGCAGTGAGGTGGGGAAGCGGTATCAGCCCCAGCATTTT	-	15	TRBV10-1	TRBJ1-5	-
CAWSAGQGAREQYF	TGTGCCTGGAGTGCTGGACAGGGGGCGCGCGAGCAGTACTTC	-	14	TRBV30	TRBJ2-7	TRBD1
CATRRGTGHYEQYF	TGTGCCACCCGGCGTGGGACAGGGCACTACGAGCAGTACTTC	few	14	TRBV6-1	TRBJ2-7	TRBD1
CASSLVGGAVTGELFF	TGTGCCAGCAGCTTAGTCGGGGGGGCCGTTACCGGGGAGCTGTTTTTT	once	16	TRBV7-8	TRBJ2-2	TRBD2